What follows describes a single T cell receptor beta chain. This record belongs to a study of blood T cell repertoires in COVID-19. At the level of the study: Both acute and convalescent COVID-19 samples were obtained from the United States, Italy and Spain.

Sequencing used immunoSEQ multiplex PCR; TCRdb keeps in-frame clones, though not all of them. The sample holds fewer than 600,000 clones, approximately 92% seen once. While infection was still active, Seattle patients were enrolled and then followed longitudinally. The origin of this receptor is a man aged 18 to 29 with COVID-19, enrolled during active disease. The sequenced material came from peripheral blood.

CDR3 DNA sequence: TGCGCCAGCAAAGGGACTGGGGTTTTGGAGCAGTACTTC. Translated, it gives CASKGTGVLEQYF. The chain employs TRBV10-2 and TRBJ2-7; possible D gene TRBD2, 6 bases. The germline V gene has CDR1 WSHSY and CDR2 SAAADI. The germline V and J ends were trimmed by 7 bases and 7 bases, with 17 bases remaining between them. This CDR3 contains 13 residues.